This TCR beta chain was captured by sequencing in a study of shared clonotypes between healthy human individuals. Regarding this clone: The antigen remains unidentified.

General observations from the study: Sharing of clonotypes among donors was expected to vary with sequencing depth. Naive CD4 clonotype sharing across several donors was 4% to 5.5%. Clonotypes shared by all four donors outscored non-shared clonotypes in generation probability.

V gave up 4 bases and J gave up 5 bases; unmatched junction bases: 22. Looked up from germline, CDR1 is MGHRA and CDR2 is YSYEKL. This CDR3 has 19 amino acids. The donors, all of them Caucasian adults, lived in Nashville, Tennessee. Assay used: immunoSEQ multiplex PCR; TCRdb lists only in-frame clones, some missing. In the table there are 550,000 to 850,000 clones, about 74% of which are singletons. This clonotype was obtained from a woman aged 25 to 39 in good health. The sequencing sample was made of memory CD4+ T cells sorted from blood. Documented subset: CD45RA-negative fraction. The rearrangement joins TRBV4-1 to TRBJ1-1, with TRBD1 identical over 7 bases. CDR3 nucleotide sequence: TGCGCCAGCAGCCGTCAAGGTCTTCTTTCGACAGGGAGGGGAACTGAAGCTTTCTTT. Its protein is CASSRQGLLSTGRGTEAFF.